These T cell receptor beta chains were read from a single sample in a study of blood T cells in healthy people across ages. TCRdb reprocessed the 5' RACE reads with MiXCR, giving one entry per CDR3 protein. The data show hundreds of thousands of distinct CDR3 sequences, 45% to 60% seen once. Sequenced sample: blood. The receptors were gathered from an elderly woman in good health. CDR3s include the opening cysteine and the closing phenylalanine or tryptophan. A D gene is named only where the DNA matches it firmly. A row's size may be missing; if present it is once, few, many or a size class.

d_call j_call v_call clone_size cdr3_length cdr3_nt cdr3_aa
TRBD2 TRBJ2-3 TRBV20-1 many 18 TGCAGTGCTAGAGGTTGGACTAGCGGGAGGGGTAACACAGATACGCAGTATTTT CSARGWTSGRGNTDTQYF
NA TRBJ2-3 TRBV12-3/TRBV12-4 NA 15 TGTGCCAGCAGCCACACAACGGGGACCACAGATATGCAGTATTTT CASSHTTGTTDMQYF
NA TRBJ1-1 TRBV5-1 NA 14 TGCGCCAGCAGCTTGGGCAGGGCTAACACTGAAGCTTTCTTT CASSLGRANTEAFF
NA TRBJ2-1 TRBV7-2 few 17 TGTGCCAGCAGTTACAAACGGGGGTTGCCGTCAGGGAGCGAGCAGTTCTTC CASSYKRGLPSGSEQFF
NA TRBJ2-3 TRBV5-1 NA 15 TGCGCCAGCAGGGAGACTGTGCAAAACACAGATACGCAGTATTTT CASRETVQNTDTQYF
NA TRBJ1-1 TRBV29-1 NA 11 TGCAGCGTTGAGTTCACAGGGAGAGCTTTCTTT CSVEFTGRAFF
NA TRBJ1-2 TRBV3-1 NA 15 TGTGCCAGCAGCCAAGACCCAAGGGGGATCTATGGCTACACCTTC CASSQDPRGIYGYTF
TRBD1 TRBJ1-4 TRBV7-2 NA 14 TGTGCCAGCAGCTCTAGGGACAGGGTGGGAAAACTGTTTTTT CASSSRDRVGKLFF
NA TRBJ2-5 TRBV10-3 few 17 TGTGCCATCAGTGAATCAGGCGTCAGGGGAGACTACAATGAGCAGTACTTC CAISESGVRGDYNEQYF
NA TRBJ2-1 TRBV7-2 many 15 TGTGCCAGCAGCTTAGGGGCTAGTGCCTACAATGAGCAGTTCTTC CASSLGASAYNEQFF
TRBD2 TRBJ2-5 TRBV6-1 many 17 TGTGCCAGCTCCAGACTAGCGGCCGCGTTTGTTCGGGAGACCCAGTACTTC CASSRLAAAFVRETQYF
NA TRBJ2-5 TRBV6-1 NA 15 TGTGCCAGCACTCGCCGGCTCGCAGCCCAAGAGACCCAGTACTTC CASTRRLAAQETQYF
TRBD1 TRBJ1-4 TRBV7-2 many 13 TGTGCCACCGGGACAGTCAATAATGAAAAACTGTTTTTT CATGTVNNEKLFF
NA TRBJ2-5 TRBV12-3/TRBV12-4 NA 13 TGTGCCAGCAGTTGGGACCTACAAGAGACCCAGTACTTC CASSWDLQETQYF
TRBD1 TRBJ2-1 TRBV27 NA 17 TGTGCCAGCAGTTCCGGGACAGGGTACGTATCCTACAATGAGCAGTTCTTC CASSSGTGYVSYNEQFF
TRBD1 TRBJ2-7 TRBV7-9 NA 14 TGTGCCAGCAGCTCAGACAGGGGTCCCCCCGAGCAGTACTTC CASSSDRGPPEQYF
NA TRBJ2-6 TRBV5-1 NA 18 TGCGCCAGCAGCTCAGGACCAGAGGTTGTCTCTGGGGCCAACGTCCTGACTTTC CASSSGPEVVSGANVLTF
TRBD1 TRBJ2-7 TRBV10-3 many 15 TGTGCCATCACTAATACCCTGACAGGGGGCTTGACGCAGTACTTC CAITNTLTGGLTQYF
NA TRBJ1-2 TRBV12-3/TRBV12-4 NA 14 TGTGCCAGCACTCAGGACCATGCGGGCTATGGCTACACCTTC CASTQDHAGYGYTF
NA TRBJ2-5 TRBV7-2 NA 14 TGTGCCAGCAGCGTAGACCAGGGTGCAGAGACCCAGTACTTC CASSVDQGAETQYF